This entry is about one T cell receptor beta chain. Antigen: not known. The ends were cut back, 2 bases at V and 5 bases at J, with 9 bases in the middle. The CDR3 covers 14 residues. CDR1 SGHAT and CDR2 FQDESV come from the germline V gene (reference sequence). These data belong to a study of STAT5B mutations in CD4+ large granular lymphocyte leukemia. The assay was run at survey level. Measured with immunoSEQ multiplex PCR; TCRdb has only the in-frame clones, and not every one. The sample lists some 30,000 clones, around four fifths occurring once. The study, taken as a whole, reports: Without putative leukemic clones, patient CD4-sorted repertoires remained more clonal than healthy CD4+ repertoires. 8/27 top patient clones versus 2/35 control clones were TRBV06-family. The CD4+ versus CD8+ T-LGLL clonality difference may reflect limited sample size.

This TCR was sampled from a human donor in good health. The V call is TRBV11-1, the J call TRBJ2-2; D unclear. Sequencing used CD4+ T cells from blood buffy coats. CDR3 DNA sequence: TGTGCCAGCAGCTTAAACCCCGGGACCGGGGAGCTGTTTTTT. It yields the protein CASSLNPGTGELFF. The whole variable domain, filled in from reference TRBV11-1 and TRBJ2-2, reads EAEVAQSPRYKITEKSQAVAFWCDPISGHATLYWYRQILGQGPELLVQFQDESVVDDSQLPKDRFSAERLKGVDSTLKIQPAELGDSAMYLCASSLNPGTGELFFGEGSRLTVL.